This T cell receptor (beta chain) was retrieved from a study of T cells in Graves' hyperthyroidism and ophthalmopathy (dated by TCRdb to 2018 to 2020). For the wider study: Peripheral blood was sampled at the time of initial diagnosis, prior to any treatment. To identify distinguishing TCR V-J signatures, a discovery cohort of about 100 patients was used, comprising 43 with Graves' ophthalmopathy and about 59 with stable Graves' hyperthyroidism. Prospective prediction of ophthalmopathy was tested in an independent validation cohort of some 19 hyperthyroidism patients and around 16 patients who later progressed to ophthalmopathy. The approximately 97 discovery patients were randomly divided into training and test sets at a 7:3 ratio. The study also compared thyroid tissue and blood T-cell repertoires from more than 5 Graves' hyperthyroidism patients. After blood sampling, hyperthyroidism patients were treated with methimazole at a starting dose of 30 mg daily, and ophthalmopathy patients were treated with high-dose intravenous methylprednisolone. The paper reports TCR Vbeta CDR3 sequencing of 130 to 150 peripheral blood samples: 43 ophthalmopathy, under 85 hyperthyroidism and around 17 progressor patients. General conclusions and limits of the study: No statistical method was used to set the sample size in advance, and investigators knew the group allocation. A 13 V-J signature model separated ophthalmopathy from stable hyperthyroidism, with approximately 86% sensitivity and 81.08% specificity in cross-validation and 80%/75% in testing. Most expanded thyroid clonotypes (frequency above 0.001) were also found in blood, which suggests that blood repertoires may mirror thyroid immune responses. In validation, progression to ophthalmopathy was predicted by the model with roughly 69% sensitivity and 72% to 80% specificity, a median of 6.5 months before onset.

Graves' hyperthyroidism was defined as stable when no progression to ophthalmopathy occurred over 18 months of follow-up. Hyperthyroidism patients were aged 18 to 65 years and newly diagnosed, with disease duration of less than 2 months. Any patient with an uncontrolled infection, another autoimmune disease, pregnancy or lactation was excluded. Clinical symptoms, serum thyroxine and TRAb, thyroid ultrasound, and orbital computed tomography formed the basis for the diagnoses. PBMCs were isolated from 10 ml of fresh peripheral blood by Ficoll-Paque density gradient centrifugation. Trizol reagent was used to extract total RNA, and RNA quality was then checked on an Agilent 2100 Bioanalyzer. This clonotype has only a few counts. The target of this receptor is not known. Base qualities are missing; no much larger clone stands one base away. The V and J ends are trimmed by 0 bases and 10 bases, leaving 18 bases between them. Inclusive of the bounding cysteine and phenylalanine, the CDR3 is 16 residues long. Just the 48-base CDR3 DNA is kept, in frame starting at base 1. CDR1 MGHRA and CDR2 YSYEKL are derived from the germline V gene.

The TCR beta CDR3 regions were amplified from the RNA transcripts. For the first round of RT-PCR on the TCR CDR3, the HTBI primer set was used together with the Qiagen OneStep RT-PCR kit. A second multiplex PCR round built the libraries, followed by size selection and purification. Paired-end sequencing of the libraries was performed with 100 bp reads on an Illumina HiSeq2000. In the source study's methods: SOAPnuke was used to process the raw data, throwing out any read that contained adapters or uncalled bases, had a mean Phred below 15, or lacked an exact constant-primer or identifier match. COPE v1.2.5 was used to merge high-quality paired reads, and clonotypes were defined as unique nucleotide sequences. MiTCR v1.1 was used to align the clonotypes against IMGT TRBV, TRBD and TRBJ reference segments. Analysis was restricted to V-J combinations with a frequency above 0.0001, which covered about 99% of repertoires. The TCS score was defined as the ratio of F50 (clonal expansion) to E x V (chaos), calculated using BLOSUM62-based TCRdist between CDR3 peptides within each V-J. Welch's t-statistics and random forest reduced fewer than 600 V-J features to 10 to 15, which were used in a naive Bayes classifier (R e1071). TCRdb reran the public reads through fastp at Q25 and MiXCR, keeping productive beta chains. Each entry merges the rows of one CDR3 protein and shows their most common DNA and genes. The V and J calls shown here were made by TCRdb, not taken from the authors' results. The sample table contains 300,000 to 400,000 distinct CDR3 sequences; only one count was recorded for roughly a fifth of them. Less than 65% of the sample is in the top ten clones.

The TCR comes from a woman between 45 and 65 years old with Graves' hyperthyroidism. The chain links TRBV4-1 with TRBJ2-2; too little of a D gene remains to name it. The sample consisted of blood. The DNA reads as follows: TGCGCCAGCAGCCAAGAGGTGGTTTTACGCCTTAAGGAGCTGTTTTTT. Its product reads: CASSQEVVLRLKELFF.